This T cell receptor beta chain originates from a study of CD8 T cells in Susac syndrome. Turning to the study itself: About 6 sequenced Susac syndrome patients had clinically active disease, while about 8 were in remission. When their blood was taken, the Susac syndrome patients had either not yet had any therapy, were taking corticosteroids, or were taking intravenous immunoglobulin alone.

Study-level points and caveats: The peak of CD8+ clonal expansion in Susac was seen in TEMRA cells and active patients.

Turning to this clonotype: Antigen unknown. At one boundary the junction diverges from the germline segment, which might be a read error.

From germline, CDR1 is SGHRS and CDR2 YFSETQ. This CDR3 contains 14 residues. Random hexamers were used to reverse transcribe an amount of roughly 0.45 to 1 ug RNA. Multiplex immunoSEQ PCR targeted 54 Vbeta and 13 Jbeta TCR beta segments. From the immunoSEQ multiplex PCR reads, TCRdb called clonotypes with MiXCR, one entry per CDR3 protein. The data hold 95,000 to 150,000 distinct CDR3 sequences, with over 90% observed a single time. The chain is built from TRBV5-1 and TRBJ1-1; possibly TRBD1 for D (5 bases). This clonotype was obtained from a human donor with Susac syndrome. Material: CD8+ T cells from PBMCs. The CDR3, as DNA: TGTGCCAGCAGCTTGGCCAGGGTGACTAATGAAGCTTTCTTT. Protein: CASSLARVTNEAFF.